The 9 T cell receptor beta chains reported below all come from one sample, sequenced in a study of blood T cell repertoires in COVID-19. TCRdb keeps only in-frame clones here, not all; method: immunoSEQ multiplex PCR. Of tens of thousands of clones listed, over 75% were seen once; the top ten hold almost 2.5%. The sample taken for sequencing was peripheral blood. Every receptor here comes from a woman between 70 and 85 years old with COVID-19, enrolled during active disease.

V and J are TRBV27 and TRBJ2-1, with 7 bases fitting TRBD1. J lost 5 bases, V lost 5 bases, and 9 bases had no gene match. The CDR3 is made up of 15 amino acids. CDR1 and CDR2 from the germline V gene are MNHEY and SMNVEV (reference sequence). This CDR3 is CASSHPGQTNNEQFF. CDR3 nucleotide sequence: TGTGCCAGCAGTCATCCGGGACAGACAAACAATGAGCAGTTCTTC.

Here the CDR3 reads CASSPAGGAQWETQYF. The CDR3 DNA sequence: TGTGCCAGCAGCCCTGCGGGGGGGGCGCAGTGGGAGACCCAGTACTTC. The chain employs TRBV7-3 and TRBJ2-5, with TRBD2 identical over 9 bases. CDR3 size: 16 residues. Germline CDR1 and CDR2: SGHTA and FQGTGA. Losses at the gene ends were 5 bases for V and 5 bases for J; bases not matched to a gene: 12. Full variable domain (rest looked up from reference TRBV7-3 and TRBJ2-5): GAGVSQTPSNKVTEKGKYVELRCDPISGHTALYWYRQSLGQGPEFLIYFQGTGAADDSGLPNDRFFAVRPEGSVSTLKIQRTERGDSAVYLCASSPAGGAQWETQYFGPGTRLLVL.

The gene calls are TRBV19 and TRBJ1-2, with D possibly matching TRBD1 (6 bases). Looked up from germline, CDR1 is LNHDA and CDR2 is SQIVND (reference sequence). CDR3 size: 15 residues. Trimming stripped 7 bases from V and 8 bases from J, with 23 bases between. The DNA for the CDR3 is TGTGCCAGTACCCCGAGGGGGGAGGGCCTAAGGGGCTACACCTTC. This codes for CASTPRGEGLRGYTF.

The rearrangement joins TRBV6-6 to TRBJ1-1; the match to TRBD1 covers 9 bases. V lost 2 bases to trimming and J lost 1 base; unmatched junction nucleotides: 5. Germline assignment: CDR1 MNHNY and CDR2 SVGAGI (reference sequence). This CDR3 region has 16 residues. CDR3 nucleotides: TGTGCCAGCAGTTACGCGACAGGGGGGACGAACACTGAAGCTTTCTTT. It is translated as CASSYATGGTNTEAFF.

V and J are TRBV20-1 and TRBJ1-1, with D possibly matching TRBD1 (5 bases). The CDR3 runs 13 residues. Germline V CDR1 and CDR2: DFQATT, SNEGSKA (reference sequence). V was pared by 3 bases and J by 3 bases, with 11 bases between. The CDR3 spells CSASRGGYTEAFF. As DNA, the CDR3 is TGCAGTGCTAGTAGGGGCGGATACACTGAAGCTTTCTTT.

The V call is TRBV19, the J call TRBJ1-5; 9 bases map to TRBD1. Germline lookup yields CDR1 LNHDA and CDR2 SQIVND (reference sequence). The V and J ends lost 6 bases and 7 bases, in that order; junction bases with no gene match: 7. CDR3 size: 14 residues. This CDR3 is CASSPGQGSQPQHF. The CDR3 DNA reads as TGTGCCAGTAGCCCGGGACAGGGAAGCCAGCCCCAGCATTTT.

The chain has TRBV11-3 and TRBJ2-1, with D uncertain. V was cut by 0 bases and J by 0 bases, with 6 bases left in between. Germline V CDR1 and CDR2: SGHNT, YENEEA. This CDR3 is built from 15 residues. CDR3 sequence: CASSLDSGSYNEQFF. Written as DNA, the CDR3 is TGTGCCAGCAGCTTAGATTCAGGCTCCTACAATGAGCAGTTCTTC.

The rearrangement joins TRBV24-1 to TRBJ1-5; D gene unclear. This CDR3 contains 14 residues. Per the germline V gene, CDR1 is KGHDR and CDR2 is SFDVKD. V was trimmed by 4 bases and J by 6 bases, leaving 12 bases between them. Here the CDR3 DNA reads TGTGCCACCAGTGAGTCTTCATACACTCAGCCCCAGCATTTT. Translating it yields CATSESSYTQPQHF.

This clone was seen just once. This chain links TRBV12-5 with TRBJ2-7, with D perhaps TRBD1 (5 bases). Germline V gene lookup returns CDR1 LGHNT and CDR2 FRNRAP. V lost 1 base and J 2 bases, leaving 9 bases between the germline ends. This CDR3 spans 14 amino acids. The CDR3: CASGLDRYAYEQYF. The CDR3 DNA is TGTGCTAGTGGTTTGGACAGGTACGCCTACGAGCAGTACTTC.